The clone carrying this T cell receptor beta chain was seen a few times. Its antigen remains unidentified. TCRdb processed the 5' RACE reads anew with MiXCR; each CDR3 protein has one entry. This table has hundreds of thousands of distinct CDR3 sequences, less than 25% appearing once. The source of the sample is a study of T-cell memory formation after mild COVID-19. Findings and limits, study-wide: Pre-infection memory carried some responding clones, suggesting that cross-reactive memory joined. Clones that contracted clustered mainly in CM and EM if CD4+ and in EMRA if CD8+.

The sequence was obtained from an adult woman who had mild COVID-19 (a few samples of this study predate the infection). Cell type and time point are not known. The specimen was PBMCs or a T cell subset sorted from them (not recorded which).

The CDR3 loop reads CASSTPAHSEAFF. CDR3 nucleotide sequence: TGTGCCAGCAGTACCCCGGCACATAGTGAAGCTTTCTTT. This chain uses TRBV6-5 with TRBJ1-1; no reliable D call. CDR1 and CDR2 from the germline V gene are MNHEY and SVGAGI. The CDR3 consists of 13 residues. V was shortened by 5 bases and J by 7 bases, with 14 bases between the two germline ends.